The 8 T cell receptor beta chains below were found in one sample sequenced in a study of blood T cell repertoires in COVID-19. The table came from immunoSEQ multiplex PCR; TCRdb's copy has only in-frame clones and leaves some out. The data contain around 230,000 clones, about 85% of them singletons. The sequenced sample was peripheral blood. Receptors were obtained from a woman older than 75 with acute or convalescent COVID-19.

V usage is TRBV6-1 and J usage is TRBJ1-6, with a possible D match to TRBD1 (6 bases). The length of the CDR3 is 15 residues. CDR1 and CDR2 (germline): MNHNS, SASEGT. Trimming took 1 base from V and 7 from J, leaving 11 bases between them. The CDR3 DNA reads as TGTGCCAGCAGTGAAGTGACAGGTTTCAATTCACCCCTCCACTTT. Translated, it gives CASSEVTGFNSPLHF.

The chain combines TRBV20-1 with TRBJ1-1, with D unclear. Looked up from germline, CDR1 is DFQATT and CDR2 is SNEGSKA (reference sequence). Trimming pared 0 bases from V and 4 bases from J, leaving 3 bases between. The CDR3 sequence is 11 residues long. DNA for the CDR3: TGCAGTGCTAGAGATCTCACTGAAGCTTTCTTT. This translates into CSARDLTEAFF.

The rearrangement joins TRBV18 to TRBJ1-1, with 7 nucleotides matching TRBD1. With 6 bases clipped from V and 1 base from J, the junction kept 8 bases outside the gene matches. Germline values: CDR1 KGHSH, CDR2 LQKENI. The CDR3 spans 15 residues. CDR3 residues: CASSLGQARNTEAFF. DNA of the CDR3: TGTGCCAGCTCCCTCGGACAGGCCCGGAACACTGAAGCTTTCTTT.

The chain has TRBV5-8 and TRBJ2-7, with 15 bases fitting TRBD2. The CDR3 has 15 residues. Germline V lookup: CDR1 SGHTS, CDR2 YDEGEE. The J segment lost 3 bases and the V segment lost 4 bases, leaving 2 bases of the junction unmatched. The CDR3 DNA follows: TGTGCCAGCAGCCCGGGACTAGCGGGAGGCTACGAGCAGTACTTC. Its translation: CASSPGLAGGYEQYF.

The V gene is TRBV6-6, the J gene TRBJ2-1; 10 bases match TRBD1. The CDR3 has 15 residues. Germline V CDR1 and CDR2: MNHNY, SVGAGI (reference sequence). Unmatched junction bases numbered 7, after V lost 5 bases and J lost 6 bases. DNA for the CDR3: TGTGCCAGCAGTCGACCCGGGACAGGGGTCAATGAGCAGTTCTTC. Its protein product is CASSRPGTGVNEQFF.

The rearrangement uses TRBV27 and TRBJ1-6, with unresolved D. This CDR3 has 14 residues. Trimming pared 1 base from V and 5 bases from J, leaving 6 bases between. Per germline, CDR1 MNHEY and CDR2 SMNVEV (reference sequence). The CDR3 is CASSLWRDNSPLHF. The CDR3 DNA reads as TGTGCCAGCAGTTTATGGAGGGATAATTCACCCCTCCACTTT.

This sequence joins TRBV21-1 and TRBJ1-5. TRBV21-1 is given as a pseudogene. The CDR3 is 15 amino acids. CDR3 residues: CASSKRGAGDQPQHF. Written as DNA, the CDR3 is TGTGCCAGCAGCAAAAGGGGTGCGGGGGATCAGCCCCAGCATTTT.

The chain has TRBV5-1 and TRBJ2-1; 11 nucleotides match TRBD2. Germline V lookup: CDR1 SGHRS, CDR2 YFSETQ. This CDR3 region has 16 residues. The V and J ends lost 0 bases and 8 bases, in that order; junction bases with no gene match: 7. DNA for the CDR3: TGCGCCAGCAGCTTGGCAGGGACTAGCGGTCCCGATGAGCAGTTCTTC. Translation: CASSLAGTSGPDEQFF.